A single sample gave rise to the 27 T cell receptor beta chains below, sequenced in a study of OX40 agonist ivuxolimab in advanced cancers. Profiling relied on immunoSEQ multiplex PCR, and the TCRdb table lists in-frame clones only, not all of them. The sample contains about 50,000 clones, around nine tenths of which appear only once. Sequencing used CD4+ or CD8+ T cells sorted from blood, obtained in a trial of the OX40 agonist ivuxolimab. The receptors originated from an adult with an advanced solid tumor such as melanoma, head and neck, liver or kidney cancer.

V is TRBV4-1 and J is TRBJ1-4, with 9 positions matching TRBD1. CDR1 and CDR2 (germline): MGHRA, YSYEKL. This CDR3 has 15 residues. With 0 bases clipped from V and 8 bases from J, the junction kept 4 bases outside the gene matches. The DNA for the CDR3 is TGCGCCAGCAGCCAAGAGGGGACAGGGACCGAAAAACTGTTTTTT. Protein sequence: CASSQEGTGTEKLFF.

V usage is TRBV27 and J usage is TRBJ2-1; a weak D match, TRBD1 (6 bases). Per the germline V gene, CDR1 is MNHEY and CDR2 is SMNVEV (reference sequence). Trimming took off 0 bases at V and 7 bases at J, with 10 bases between the two ends. This CDR3 has 14 residues. CDR3 sequence (DNA): TGTGCCAGCAGTTTATCGGACAGTAGTAATGAGCAGTTCTTC. It codes for CASSLSDSSNEQFF.

The chain couples TRBV27 to TRBJ2-3, with 10 bases fitting TRBD2. Trimming at V came to 3 bases and at J to 3 bases, leaving 0 bases not matched to a gene. Germline V gives CDR1 MNHEY, CDR2 SMNVEV (reference sequence). The CDR3 has 14 residues. The CDR3 nucleotides are TGTGCCAGCAGTTTTAGCGGGGGGACAGATACGCAGTATTTT. Its translation: CASSFSGGTDTQYF.

The rearrangement uses TRBV5-1 and TRBJ2-1; D remains unclear. CDR3 size: 15 residues. In germline, CDR1 is SGHRS, CDR2 YFSETQ. V was trimmed by 4 bases and J by 3 bases, leaving 14 bases between them. CDR3 loop: CASSRLPGDYNEQFF. CDR3 bases: TGCGCCAGCAGCCGGCTACCGGGCGACTACAATGAGCAGTTCTTC. Looking up the rest from reference TRBV5-1 and TRBJ2-1 gives the full variable domain: KAGVTQTPRYLIKTRGQQVTLSCSPISGHRSVSWYQQTPGQGLQFLFEYFSETQRNKGNFPGRFSGRQFSNSRSEMNVSTLELGDSALYLCASSRLPGDYNEQFFGPGTRLTVL.

V usage is TRBV19 and J usage is TRBJ2-7; possibly TRBD2 for D (5 bases). The CDR3 length is 11 residues. V lost 10 bases, J lost 6 bases, and 13 bases lay in between. The germline gives CDR1 LNHDA, CDR2 SQIVND (reference sequence). Here the CDR3 DNA reads TGTGCCACCACTAACCGGGGCGAGCAGTACTTC. The encoded protein is CATTNRGEQYF.

V and J are TRBV9 and TRBJ1-6, with unresolved D. CDR3 length equals 13 residues. With 0 bases removed from V and 8 bases from J, the gap between germline ends came to 6 bases. Germline values: CDR1 SGDLS, CDR2 YYNGEE. CDR3 sequence reads: CASSVASHSPLHF. The CDR3 nucleotides read TGTGCCAGCAGCGTAGCTAGCCATTCACCCCTCCACTTT.

This chain joins TRBV29-1 and TRBJ2-1; TRBD1 matches at 7 bases. Germline CDR1 is SQVTM and CDR2 is ANQGSEA. J lost 3 bases, V lost 2 bases, and 16 bases had no gene match. The CDR3 covers 18 residues. CDR3 protein: CSVEIGIGTDKLYNEQFF. CDR3 DNA: TGCAGCGTTGAAATCGGGATCGGGACAGATAAACTCTACAATGAGCAGTTCTTC.

This chain joins TRBV19 and TRBJ1-2; the match to TRBD1 covers 7 bases. J was trimmed by 0 bases and V by 0 bases; bases with no gene match: 7. Germline CDR1 LNHDA, CDR2 SQIVND (reference sequence). This CDR3 comprises 17 residues. CDR3 sequence: CASSIDLSGTANYGYTF. CDR3 nucleotide sequence: TGTGCCAGTAGTATAGATCTTTCTGGGACAGCTAACTATGGCTACACCTTC.

Sample share makes this clone medium-sized. Here the CDR3 reads CASSQATGWDYEQYF. DNA for the CDR3: TGCGCCAGCAGCCAGGCCACCGGCTGGGATTACGAGCAGTACTTC. The chain carries TRBV4-1 and TRBJ2-7; unclear D gene. The length of the CDR3 is 15 residues. Germline V gene sequence: CDR1 MGHRA, CDR2 YSYEKL. V lost 3 bases and J lost 4, with 16 bases in between.

About this clone itself: A read error may produce the germline difference seen at one junction end. V and J are TRBV7-9 and TRBJ2-5, with 9 bases identical to TRBD2. Germline V gene sequence: CDR1 SEHNR, CDR2 FQNEAQ (reference sequence). This CDR3 has 11 residues. The CDR3 protein is CASSLGLAKDF. The CDR3 DNA reads as TGTGCCAGCAGCCTCGGACTAGCGAAGGACTTC. The variable domain in full, completed from reference TRBV7-9 and TRBJ2-5, reads DTGVSQNPRHKITKRGQNVTFRCDPISEHNRLYWYRQTLGQGPEFLTYFQNEAQLEKSRLLSDRFSAERPKGSFSTLEIQRTEQGDSAMYLCASSLGLAKDFGPGTRLLVL.

This clone has only a few counts. The rearrangement uses TRBV4-1 and TRBJ2-1; D perhaps matches TRBD1 (6 bases). V lost 0 bases and J lost 4, with 16 bases in between. This CDR3 region has 17 residues. Germline V gene lookup returns CDR1 MGHRA and CDR2 YSYEKL. The CDR3 loop is CASSQDRRGGLYNEQFF. The DNA of the CDR3 is TGCGCCAGCAGCCAAGATAGGCGTGGGGGCCTATACAATGAGCAGTTCTTC.

The chain combines TRBV5-5 with TRBJ1-5; a weak D match, TRBD1 (5 bases). CDR3 length equals 13 residues. In germline, CDR1 is SGHKS, CDR2 YYEKEE (reference sequence). V lost 2 bases to trimming and J lost 7 bases, with 10 bases between them. CDR3 in DNA: TGTGCCAGCAGCTTTATGGGGGGGCAGCCCCAGCATTTT. Encoded protein: CASSFMGGQPQHF.

This chain links TRBV7-7 with TRBJ2-5; maybe TRBD2 (5 bases). CDR1 and CDR2 from the germline V gene are SSHAT and FNYEAQ (reference sequence). This CDR3 has 15 amino acids. V lost 2 bases, J lost 2 bases, and 12 bases lay in between. As DNA, the CDR3 is TGTGCCAGCAGCTTATCGGGGTCGGAACAAGAGACCCAGTACTTC. Protein sequence: CASSLSGSEQETQYF.

In DNA form, the CDR3 reads TGTGCCAGCAGAAACCATCAGGGGGGTTCCTACGAGCAGTACTTC. Translated, it gives CASRNHQGGSYEQYF. The chain joins TRBV25-1 to TRBJ2-7; D might be TRBD1 (7 bases). Trimming took off 6 bases at V and 1 base at J, with 16 bases between the two ends. Germline V gene data show CDR1 as MGHDK and CDR2 as SYGVNS. The CDR3 extends over 15 amino acids.

This chain joins TRBV7-7 and TRBJ2-1; D is unresolved. The CDR3 runs 12 residues. CDR1 is SSHAT, CDR2 FNYEAQ, per germline (reference sequence). Trimming stripped 4 bases from V and 5 bases from J, with 6 bases between. For the CDR3, the DNA is TGTGCCAGCAGCTCGAACAACAATGAGCAGTTCTTC. Translated, it gives CASSSNNNEQFF.

V is TRBV5-1 and J is TRBJ1-1; D gene ambiguous. In germline, CDR1 is SGHRS, CDR2 YFSETQ. Trimming left V 1 base short and J 4 bases short, with 11 bases between. The CDR3 spans 14 residues. The CDR3 nucleotides are TGCGCCAGCAGCTTGTTAGGTGGTGGCACTGAAGCTTTCTTT. This gives the protein CASSLLGGGTEAFF.

The chain combines TRBV29-1 with TRBJ2-3; D gene uncertain. Germline V gene sequence: CDR1 SQVTM, CDR2 ANQGSEA. V was trimmed by 4 bases and J by 5 bases, leaving 4 bases between them. This CDR3 region has 10 residues. The CDR3 DNA sequence: TGCAGCGTTGTCGGAGATACGCAGTATTTT. Amino acids: CSVVGDTQYF.

V is TRBV4-1 and J is TRBJ1-4; D not certain. Trimming took 1 base from V and 8 from J, leaving 8 bases between them. Germline V gives CDR1 MGHRA, CDR2 YSYEKL. The CDR3 runs to 13 residues. Here the CDR3 reads CASSQGFPEKLFF. The CDR3 DNA follows: TGCGCCAGCAGCCAAGGGTTCCCCGAAAAACTGTTTTTT.

V gene TRBV6-5 combines with J gene TRBJ2-5; D not certain. Trimming took off 4 bases at V and 1 base at J, with 10 bases between the two ends. This CDR3 is built from 14 residues. The V gene's germline CDR1 is MNHEY and CDR2 SVGAGI. CDR3 in amino acids: CASSWDMAQETQYF. DNA of the CDR3: TGTGCCAGCAGTTGGGATATGGCCCAAGAGACCCAGTACTTC.

The chain carries TRBV28 and TRBJ1-5; tentatively, D is TRBD1 (5 bases). V lost 3 bases and J 0 bases, leaving 15 bases between the germline ends. Germline CDR1 and CDR2: MDHEN and SYDVKM. This CDR3 is built from 17 residues. For the CDR3, the DNA is TGTGCCAGCAGTTTCTCATGGGGGGTCCCTAGCAATCAGCCCCAGCATTTT. Translation: CASSFSWGVPSNQPQHF.

This chain links TRBV27 with TRBJ2-1; D is unresolved. The germline gives CDR1 MNHEY, CDR2 SMNVEV (reference sequence). The ends were cut back, 3 bases at V and 5 bases at J, with 11 bases in the middle. The CDR3 runs 14 residues. The CDR3 loop reads CASSLSGPDNEQFF. The CDR3 nucleotides are TGTGCCAGCAGTTTGTCGGGCCCTGACAATGAGCAGTTCTTC.

With regard to this clone: One junction end disagrees with the germline gene, perhaps due to a read error. V gene TRBV15 combines with J gene TRBJ2-3, with 8 nucleotides matching TRBD2. This CDR3 has 19 residues. CDR1 and CDR2 (germline): LNHNV, YYDKDF (reference sequence). The CDR3 DNA reads TGTGCCACCAGCAGTAGGAGGACGGGGGGGACTTCTAGCACAGATACGCAGTGTTTT. Protein product: CATSSRRTGGTSSTDTQCF.

The chain uses TRBV29-1 and TRBJ2-2; 7 bases match TRBD1. The CDR3 consists of 13 residues. V lost 5 bases and J lost 5; bases outside the gene matches: 5. Germline CDR1 SQVTM, CDR2 ANQGSEA. CDR3 nucleotide sequence: TGCAGCGTTCGACAGGGTTTAACCGGGGAGCTGTTTTTT. It specifies CSVRQGLTGELFF.

This rearrangement joins TRBV19 to TRBJ2-2; a possible D gene is TRBD2 (6 bases). V lost 7 bases and J 4 bases, leaving 19 bases between the germline ends. CDR1 is LNHDA and CDR2 is SQIVND in the germline V gene (reference sequence). This CDR3 has 16 residues. The CDR3 bases are TGTGCCAGTACCACTGGTGTTAGCGGATTCACCGGGGAGCTGTTTTTT. Amino acids: CASTTGVSGFTGELFF.

The CDR3 is CASSSTGGRDGYTF. The DNA of the CDR3 is TGTGCCAGCAGCTCTACAGGGGGCAGGGATGGCTACACCTTC. The V and J genes are TRBV7-6 and TRBJ1-2; 9 nucleotides line up with TRBD1. Germline V gives CDR1 SGHVS, CDR2 FNYEAQ. With 4 bases clipped from V and 6 bases from J, the junction kept 6 bases outside the gene matches. The CDR3 extends over 14 amino acids.

The rearrangement uses TRBV27 and TRBJ2-3; 8 positions agree with TRBD2. J gave up 5 bases and V 1 base, and 5 bases lay outside the gene matches. The CDR3 sequence is 15 residues long. The germline V gene has CDR1 MNHEY and CDR2 SMNVEV (reference sequence). CDR3 DNA: TGTGCCAGCAGTTTATTCCGGGGGGGGATAGATACGCAGTATTTT. Translation gives CASSLFRGGIDTQYF.

This chain's CDR3 is CASSWGTVNTEAFF. The CDR3 DNA sequence: TGTGCCAGCAGTTGGGGGACGGTGAACACTGAAGCTTTCTTT. This chain connects TRBV6-5 to TRBJ1-1; perhaps TRBD1 as D (5 bases). The V gene lost 4 bases and the J gene lost 0 bases, with 9 bases spanning the gap. The CDR3 is 14 amino acids. Per germline, CDR1 MNHEY and CDR2 SVGAGI.